The 15 T cell receptor beta chains in this list originate from one sample, sequenced in a study of cytomegalovirus exposure and HLA in healthy donors. The PCR made use of 60 Vbeta and 13 Jbeta primers. TCRdb's copy holds only in-frame clones and misses some; the assay was immunoSEQ multiplex PCR. The table shows 180,000 or so clones, with about 86% occurring only once. The sample comprised PBMCs. The receptor set was obtained from a woman aged 25 to 45 in good health and CMV-seronegative.

This chain connects TRBV6-6 to TRBJ1-2; 7 nucleotides align to TRBD1. V was clipped by 2 bases and J by 3 bases; unmatched bases: 3. The V gene's germline CDR1 is MNHNY and CDR2 SVGAGI (reference sequence). The CDR3 contains 14 residues. CDR3 residues: CASSYTDRDYGYTF. The CDR3 DNA reads TGTGCCAGCAGTTACACTGACAGGGACTATGGCTACACCTTC.

This clone has only a few counts. V and J are TRBV10-3 and TRBJ2-5; 10 bases are shared with TRBD2. The V gene end was trimmed by 0 bases and the J gene end by 5 bases; junction bases not matched to a gene: 6. CDR1 and CDR2 from the germline V gene are ENHRY and SYGVKD. The CDR3 loop spans 16 amino acids. The chain's CDR3 is CAISESRASGGETQYF. The CDR3, as DNA: TGTGCCATCAGTGAGTCGAGGGCTAGCGGGGGTGAGACCCAGTACTTC.

This chain uses TRBV28 with TRBJ1-5; D gene unclear. The CDR3 runs 12 residues. Germline loops: CDR1 MDHEN, CDR2 SYDVKM. V was cut by 6 bases and J by 0 bases, with 3 bases left in between. DNA for the CDR3: TGTGCCAGCAGGGCTAGCAATCAGCCCCAGCATTTT. Protein: CASRASNQPQHF.

The CDR3 DNA reads TGTGCCAGCGGACAGTCCACCGGGGAGCTGTTTTTT. Translated, it gives CASGQSTGELFF. The J gene is TRBJ2-2, the V gene TRBV7-3, with D perhaps matching TRBD1 (6 bases). Germline V gives CDR1 SGHTA, CDR2 FQGTGA. The CDR3 extends over 12 amino acids. V gave up 8 bases and J gave up 4 bases, with 8 bases separating them.

This chain joins TRBV5-4 and TRBJ2-4, with D maybe TRBD2 (5 bases). Germline V lookup: CDR1 SGHNT, CDR2 YYREEE (reference sequence). Trimming cost V 4 bases and J 0 bases, with 14 bases left between them. The CDR3 extends over 16 amino acids. The CDR3 region has the DNA TGTGCCAGCAGCAATGAAGCGGTCCTAGCCAAAAACATTCAGTACTTC. Protein product: CASSNEAVLAKNIQYF.

The chain is built from TRBV7-9 and TRBJ2-1; D unclear. Germline-derived CDR1 and CDR2 are SEHNR and FQNEAQ (reference sequence). The V gene lost 11 bases and the J gene lost 0 bases, with 14 bases spanning the gap. This CDR3 has 14 amino acids. CDR3 protein: CAGTRSSSYNEQFF. For the CDR3, the DNA is TGTGCCGGCACGCGGAGTAGCTCCTACAATGAGCAGTTCTTC.

The chain is built from TRBV7-9 and TRBJ2-1, with 10 bases matching TRBD2. CDR1 and CDR2 from the germline V gene are SEHNR and FQNEAQ (reference sequence). The CDR3 extends over 13 amino acids. J gave up 6 bases and V 6 bases, and 2 bases lay outside the gene matches. CDR3 residues: CASSSSGSNEQFF. The CDR3 DNA sequence: TGTGCCAGCAGTTCTAGCGGGAGCAATGAGCAGTTCTTC.

The V call is TRBV28, the J call TRBJ1-2; no reliable D call. Between the trimmed V and J ends, which lost 2 bases and 7 bases, there was a span of 14 bases. The CDR3 has 14 residues. Per germline, CDR1 MDHEN and CDR2 SYDVKM. For the CDR3, the DNA is TGTGCCAGCAGTTTAACCCGGACGGGAAGTGGCTACACCTTC. It yields the protein CASSLTRTGSGYTF.

The V and J genes are TRBV2 and TRBJ1-1; a weak D match, TRBD1 (6 bases). Trimming pared 4 bases from V and 5 bases from J, leaving 11 bases between. CDR1 and CDR2 from the germline V gene are SNHLY and FYNNEI. The length of the CDR3 is 13 residues. CDR3 loop: CASSVYRATEAFF. DNA for the CDR3: TGTGCCAGCAGTGTATACAGGGCTACTGAAGCTTTCTTT. The whole variable domain, remainder taken from reference TRBV2 and TRBJ1-1, is EPEVTQTPSHQVTQMGQEVILRCVPISNHLYFYWYRQILGQKVEFLVSFYNNEISEKSEIFDDQFSVERPDGSNFTLKIRSTKLEDSAMYFCASSVYRATEAFFGQGTRLTVV.

The V gene is TRBV25-1, the J gene TRBJ2-1; D not certain. The length of the CDR3 is 12 residues. Trimming shortened V by 3 bases and J by 7 bases, and 7 bases separated the two germline ends. Per germline, CDR1 MGHDK and CDR2 SYGVNS. In DNA, the CDR3 is TGTGCCAGCAGTGACTTGACAAATGAGCAGTTCTTC. Its translation is CASSDLTNEQFF. Looking up the rest from reference TRBV25-1 and TRBJ2-1 gives the full variable domain: EADIYQTPRYLVIGTGKKITLECSQTMGHDKMYWYQQDPGMELHLIHYSYGVNSTEKGDLSSESTVSRIRTEHFPLTLESARPSHTSQYLCASSDLTNEQFFGPGTRLTVL.

This clone was seen only once. The V call is TRBV5-5, the J call TRBJ2-2; maybe TRBD1 (5 bases). The CDR3 is 15 residues long. Trimming stripped 2 bases from V and 1 base from J, with 9 bases between. Germline CDR1 SGHKS, CDR2 YYEKEE (reference sequence). In nucleotides, the CDR3 is TGTGCCAGCAGCTTTCGCCAGGGGAACACCGGGGAGCTGTTTTTT. Residues: CASSFRQGNTGELFF.

CDR3 loop: CASSLPGGTQHF. The CDR3 DNA sequence: TGTGCCAGCAGCTTACCCGGAGGGACCCAGCATTTT. This chain joins TRBV7-9 and TRBJ1-5; unclear D gene. This CDR3 has 12 residues. Germline CDR1 reads SEHNR; CDR2 reads FQNEAQ (reference sequence). With 2 bases removed from V and 11 bases from J, the gap between germline ends came to 10 bases.

The chain combines TRBV28 with TRBJ1-6; possible D gene TRBD1, 6 bases. Trimming stripped 6 bases from V and 17 bases from J, with 14 bases between. Germline values: CDR1 MDHEN, CDR2 SYDVKM. The CDR3 extends over 11 amino acids. The DNA for the CDR3 is TGTGCCAGCAGCCCGGCCAGGGGCATCCACTTT. It specifies CASSPARGIHF.

This rearrangement joins TRBV5-1 to TRBJ1-1; no firm D call. With 4 bases removed from V and 0 bases from J, the gap between germline ends came to 13 bases. The CDR3 runs 15 residues. Germline CDR1 reads SGHRS; CDR2 reads YFSETQ. CDR3 bases: TGCGCCAGCAGCCGGCCGGGAGCCATGAACACTGAAGCTTTCTTT. Encoded protein: CASSRPGAMNTEAFF.

The chain has TRBV5-4 and TRBJ2-1, with 11 positions matching TRBD2. V gave up 4 bases and J gave up 5 bases; unmatched junction bases: 8. CDR1 SGHNT and CDR2 YYREEE come from the germline V gene (reference sequence). This CDR3 spans 16 amino acids. This chain's CDR3 is CASSIIAGGPDNEQFF. CDR3 nucleotide sequence: TGTGCCAGCAGCATAATAGCGGGAGGGCCTGACAATGAGCAGTTCTTC.